Below are 6 T cell receptor beta chains sequenced from a single sample in a study of T cell repertoires in cytomegalovirus infection. TCRdb re-derived calls from the reads in MiXCR, one entry per CDR3 protein. The sample includes 650,000 to 850,000 distinct CDR3 sequences, 25% to 35% of them seen just once. Their antigen targets remain unknown. Sequences were derived from cultured CD8+ T cells from PBMCs, sampled from culture after CMV antigen stimulation. The source of these receptors is a human donor in good health (CMV status not recorded). Some clones in this sample may be carry-over from other donors' samples.

V usage is TRBV7-9 and J usage is TRBJ2-3, with D unclear. The V end lost 4 bases, the J end lost 6 bases, and 14 bases lay between the germline ends. Germline CDR1 is SEHNR and CDR2 is FQNEAQ (reference sequence). This CDR3 spans 14 amino acids. CDR3: CASSSGGEFDTQYF. As DNA, the CDR3 is TGTGCCAGCAGCTCGGGTGGAGAATTTGATACGCAGTATTTT.

The chain employs TRBV19 and TRBJ1-1; the D is unclear. V lost 5 bases and J lost 7, with 14 bases in between. This CDR3 contains 13 residues. Germline V gives CDR1 LNHDA, CDR2 SQIVND (reference sequence). The CDR3 DNA follows: TGTGCCAGTAGTCCGGGCCTTTGGATTGAAGCTTTCTTT. Amino acid sequence: CASSPGLWIEAFF. The full variable domain, its missing parts supplied by reference TRBV19 and TRBJ1-1, is DGGITQSPKYLFRKEGQNVTLSCEQNLNHDAMYWYRQDPGQGLRLIYYSQIVNDFQKGDIAEGYSVSREKKESFPLTVTSAQKNPTAFYLCASSPGLWIEAFFGQGTRLTVV.

This clonotype was seen more than once but under ten times. The chain employs TRBV29-1 and TRBJ2-3; D unclear. The CDR3 is made up of 13 amino acids. Germline V gene lookup returns CDR1 SQVTM and CDR2 ANQGSEA. V shed 4 bases and J shed 3 bases, with 11 bases lying between them. Written as DNA, the CDR3 is TGCAGCGTTGTTGGTATGCCTACAGATACGCAGTATTTT. It encodes CSVVGMPTDTQYF.

The sample holds many counts of this clonotype. The genes are TRBV7-2 and TRBJ2-5, with 7 bases identical to TRBD2. The V gene end was trimmed by 1 base and the J gene end by 0 bases; junction bases not matched to a gene: 2. The germline CDR1 and CDR2 sequences are SGHTA and FQGNSA. The CDR3 extends over 15 amino acids. CDR3 loop: CASSLEGRDQETQYF. As DNA, the CDR3 is TGTGCCAGCAGCTTAGAGGGGAGGGACCAAGAGACCCAGTACTTC.

This clonotype was observed a handful of times. This chain uses TRBV28 with TRBJ2-7; a possible D gene is TRBD2 (6 bases). The CDR3 is 17 amino acids. CDR1 and CDR2 from the germline V gene are MDHEN and SYDVKM. V was clipped by 2 bases and J by 3 bases, with 20 bases between them. CDR3 nucleotides: TGTGCCAGCAGTTTAAAGGAGGGAGAGGGGATGGACTACGAGCAGTACGTC. Translated: CASSLKEGEGMDYEQYV.

This clonotype showed up just once. The rearrangement joins TRBV27 to TRBJ1-4; a possible D gene is TRBD1 (5 bases). The germline gives CDR1 MNHEY, CDR2 SMNVEV (reference sequence). The CDR3 is 12 residues long. V was clipped by 6 bases and J by 4 bases, with 6 bases between them. The DNA for the CDR3 is TGTGCCAGCAGGGGGGATAATGAAAAACTGTTTTTT. This gives the protein CASRGDNEKLFF. The whole variable domain, remainder taken from reference TRBV27 and TRBJ1-4, is EAQVTQNPRYLITVTGKKLTVTCSQNMNHEYMSWYRQDPGLGLRQIYYSMNVEVTDKGDVPEGYKVSRKEKRNFPLILESPSPNQTSLYFCASRGDNEKLFFGSGTQLSVL.